This T cell receptor beta chain was sequenced for a study of shared clonotypes between healthy human individuals. The naive CD8 subset, CD45RO-negative cells positively selected for CCR7, excluded terminally differentiated effector memory CD45RA+ cells. Measured with immunoSEQ multiplex PCR; TCRdb has only the in-frame clones, and not every one. The table shows 550,000 to 750,000 clones, with roughly 95% occurring only once. Trimming removed 0 bases at V and 4 bases at J, with 8 bases between. The germline V gene has CDR1 SGDLS and CDR2 YYNGEE. The CDR3 is 14 amino acids. The clonotype was recovered from a woman in her 30s in good health. Sequencing was done on a sample of naive CD8+ T cells sorted from blood. The chain is built from TRBV9 and TRBJ1-5; D perhaps matches TRBD1 (6 bases). In nucleotides, the CDR3 is TGTGCCAGCAGCGTAGCGGACAGAAATCAGCCCCAGCATTTT. As protein: CASSVADRNQPQHF.